This T cell receptor beta chain came from a study of T cells in Graves' hyperthyroidism and ophthalmopathy. Ten or more counts support this clonotype. The antigen is not known. The CDR3 spans 15 residues. Germline CDR1 MNHNY, CDR2 SVGAGI (reference sequence). The V and J ends lost 6 bases and 5 bases respectively, with 20 bases between them. Every diagnosis used clinical symptoms, serum thyroxine and TRAb, thyroid ultrasound and orbital computed tomography. TCR beta CDR3 regions were amplified from RNA transcripts. When the TCR CDR3 underwent first-round RT-PCR, the HTBI primer set was used. Each CDR3 protein is one row after TCRdb ran MiXCR on the multiplex PCR reads. In the table there are 480,000 or so distinct CDR3 sequences, roughly 45% of which are singletons. Overall study results and limits: The model's output predicted ophthalmopathy at a median of roughly 6.9 months prior to onset. By a 13 V-J model, ophthalmopathy was set apart from stable hyperthyroidism. Expanded thyroid clonotypes (above 0.001) were mostly also found in blood.

The chain recombines TRBV6-6 with TRBJ2-7; possible D gene TRBD2, 5 bases. This clonotype was sampled from an adult woman with Graves' disease, either hyperthyroidism or ophthalmopathy (not recorded which). Sequencing was done on a sample of peripheral blood or thyroid tissue (not recorded which). The CDR3 DNA is TGTGCCAGCAGCCACGGACGCCGCCGGGGAGACGAGCAGTACTTC. It codes for CASSHGRRRGDEQYF.